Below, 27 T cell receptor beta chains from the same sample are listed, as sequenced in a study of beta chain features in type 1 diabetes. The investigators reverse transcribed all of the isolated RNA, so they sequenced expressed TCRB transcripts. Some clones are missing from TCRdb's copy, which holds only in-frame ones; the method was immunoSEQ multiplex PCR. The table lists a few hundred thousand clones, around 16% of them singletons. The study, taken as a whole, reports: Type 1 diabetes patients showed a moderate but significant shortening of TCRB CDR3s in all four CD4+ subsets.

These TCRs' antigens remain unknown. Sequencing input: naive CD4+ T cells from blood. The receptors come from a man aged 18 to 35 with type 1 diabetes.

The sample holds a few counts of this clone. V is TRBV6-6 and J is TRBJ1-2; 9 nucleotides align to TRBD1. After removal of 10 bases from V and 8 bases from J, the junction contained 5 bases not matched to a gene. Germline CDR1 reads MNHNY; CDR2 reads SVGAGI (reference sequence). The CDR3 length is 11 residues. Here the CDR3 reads CAIRDRVGYTF. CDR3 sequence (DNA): TGTGCCATCCGGGACAGGGTGGGCTACACCTTC.

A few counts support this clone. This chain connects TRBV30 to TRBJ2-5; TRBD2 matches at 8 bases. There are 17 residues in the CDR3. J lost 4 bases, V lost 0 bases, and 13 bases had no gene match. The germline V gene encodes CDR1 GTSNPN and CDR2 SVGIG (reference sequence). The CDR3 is CAWSVLERGIKGETQYF. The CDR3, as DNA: TGTGCCTGGAGTGTACTCGAGCGGGGGATTAAGGGAGAGACCCAGTACTTC.

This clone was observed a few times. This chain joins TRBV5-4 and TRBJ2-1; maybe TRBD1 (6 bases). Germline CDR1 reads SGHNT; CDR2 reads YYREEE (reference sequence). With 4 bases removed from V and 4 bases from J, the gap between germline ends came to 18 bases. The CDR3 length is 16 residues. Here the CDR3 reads CASSQRGRGPYNEQFF. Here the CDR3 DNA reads TGTGCCAGCAGCCAAAGAGGCAGGGGCCCTTACAATGAGCAGTTCTTC.

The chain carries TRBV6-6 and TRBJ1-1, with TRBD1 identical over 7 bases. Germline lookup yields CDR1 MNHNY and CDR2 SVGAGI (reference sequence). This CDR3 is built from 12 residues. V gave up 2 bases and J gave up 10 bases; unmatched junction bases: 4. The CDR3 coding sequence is TGTGCCAGCAGTTACGAGGGGGCAGGAGCTTTCTTT. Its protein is CASSYEGAGAFF.

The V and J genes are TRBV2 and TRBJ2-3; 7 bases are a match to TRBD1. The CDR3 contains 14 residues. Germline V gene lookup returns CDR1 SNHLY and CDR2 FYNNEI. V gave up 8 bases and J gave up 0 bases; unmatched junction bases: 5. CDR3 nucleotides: TGTGCCAGCCTGCACAGGGGAAGCACAGATACGCAGTATTTT. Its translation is CASLHRGSTDTQYF. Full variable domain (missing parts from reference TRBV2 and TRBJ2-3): EPEVTQTPSHQVTQMGQEVILRCVPISNHLYFYWYRQILGQKVEFLVSFYNNEISEKSEIFDDQFSVERPDGSNFTLKIRSTKLEDSAMYFCASLHRGSTDTQYFGPGTRLTVL.

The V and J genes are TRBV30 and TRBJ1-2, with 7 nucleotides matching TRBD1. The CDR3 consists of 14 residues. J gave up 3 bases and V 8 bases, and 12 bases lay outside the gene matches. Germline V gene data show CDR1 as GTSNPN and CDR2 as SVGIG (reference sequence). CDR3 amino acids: CAQIQGGVDYGYTF. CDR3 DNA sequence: TGTGCCCAAATCCAAGGGGGCGTGGACTATGGCTACACCTTC.

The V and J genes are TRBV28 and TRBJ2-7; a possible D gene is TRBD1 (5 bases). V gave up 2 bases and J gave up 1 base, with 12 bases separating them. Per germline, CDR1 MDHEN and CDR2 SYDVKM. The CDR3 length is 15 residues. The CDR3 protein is CASSLSYRWSYEQYF. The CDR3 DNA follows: TGTGCCAGCAGTTTAAGCTACAGGTGGTCCTACGAGCAGTACTTC.

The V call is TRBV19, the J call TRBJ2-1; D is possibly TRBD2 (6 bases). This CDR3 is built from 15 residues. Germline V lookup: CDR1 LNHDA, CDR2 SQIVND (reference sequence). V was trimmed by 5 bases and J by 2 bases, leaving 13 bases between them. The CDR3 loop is CASSSSRETYNEQFF. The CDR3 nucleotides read TGTGCCAGTAGTTCCAGTCGGGAGACCTACAATGAGCAGTTCTTC.

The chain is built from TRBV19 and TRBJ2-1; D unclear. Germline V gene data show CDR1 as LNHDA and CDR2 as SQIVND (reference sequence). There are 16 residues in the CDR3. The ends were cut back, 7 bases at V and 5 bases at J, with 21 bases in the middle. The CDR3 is CASTTRSPRLNNEQFF. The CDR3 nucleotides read TGTGCCAGTACCACCAGATCGCCACGCCTTAACAATGAGCAGTTCTTC.

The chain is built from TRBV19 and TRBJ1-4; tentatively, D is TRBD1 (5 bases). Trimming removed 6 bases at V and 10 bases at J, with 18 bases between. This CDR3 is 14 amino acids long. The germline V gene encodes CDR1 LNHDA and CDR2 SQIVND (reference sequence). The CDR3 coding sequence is TGTGCCAGTAGCGCAAGGACACCAGACCGAAAACTGTTTTTT. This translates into CASSARTPDRKLFF.

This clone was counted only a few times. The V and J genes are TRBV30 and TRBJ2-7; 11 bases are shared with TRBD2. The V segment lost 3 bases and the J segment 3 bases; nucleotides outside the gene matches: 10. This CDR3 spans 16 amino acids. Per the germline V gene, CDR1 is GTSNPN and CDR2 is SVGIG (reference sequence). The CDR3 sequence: CAWRISGTSGFYEQYF. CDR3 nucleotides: TGTGCCTGGAGGATCTCCGGGACTAGCGGTTTCTACGAGCAGTACTTC. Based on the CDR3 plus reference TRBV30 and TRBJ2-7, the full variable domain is SQTIHQWPATLVQPVGSPLSLECTVEGTSNPNLYWYRQAAGRGLQLLFYSVGIGQISSEVPQNLSASRPQDRQFILSSKKLLLSDSGFYLCAWRISGTSGFYEQYFGPGTRLTVT.

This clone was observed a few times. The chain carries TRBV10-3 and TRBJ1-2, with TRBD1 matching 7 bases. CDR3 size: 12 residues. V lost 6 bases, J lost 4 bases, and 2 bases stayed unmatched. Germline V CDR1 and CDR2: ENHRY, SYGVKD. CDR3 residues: CAIRGTAYGYTF. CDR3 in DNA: TGTGCCATCAGGGGGACAGCCTATGGCTACACCTTC.

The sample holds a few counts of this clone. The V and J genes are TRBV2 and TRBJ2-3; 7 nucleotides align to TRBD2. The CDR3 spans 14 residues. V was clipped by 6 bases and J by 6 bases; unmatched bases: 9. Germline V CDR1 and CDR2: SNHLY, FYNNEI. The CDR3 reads CASRLLALVDTQYF. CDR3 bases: TGTGCCAGCAGACTACTAGCGTTAGTCGATACGCAGTATTTT.

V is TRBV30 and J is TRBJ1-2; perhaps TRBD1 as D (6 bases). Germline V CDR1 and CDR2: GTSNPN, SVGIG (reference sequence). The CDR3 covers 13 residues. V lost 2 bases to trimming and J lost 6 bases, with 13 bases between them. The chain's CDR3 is CAWSRGGGDGYTF. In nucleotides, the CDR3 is TGTGCCTGGAGTCGTGGAGGGGGGGATGGCTACACCTTC.

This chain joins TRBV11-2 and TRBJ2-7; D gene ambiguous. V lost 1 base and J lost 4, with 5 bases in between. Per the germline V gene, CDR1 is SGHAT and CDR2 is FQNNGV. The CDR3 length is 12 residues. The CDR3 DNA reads TGTGCCAGCAGCTTAGGCAGGTACGAGCAGTACTTC. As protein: CASSLGRYEQYF.

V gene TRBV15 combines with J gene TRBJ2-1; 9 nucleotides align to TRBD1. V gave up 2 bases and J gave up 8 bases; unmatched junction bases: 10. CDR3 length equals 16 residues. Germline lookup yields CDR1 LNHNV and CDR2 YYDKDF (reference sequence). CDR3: CATSRIPGQGSHEQFF. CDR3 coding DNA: TGTGCCACCAGCAGAATACCGGGACAGGGTTCCCATGAGCAGTTCTTC.

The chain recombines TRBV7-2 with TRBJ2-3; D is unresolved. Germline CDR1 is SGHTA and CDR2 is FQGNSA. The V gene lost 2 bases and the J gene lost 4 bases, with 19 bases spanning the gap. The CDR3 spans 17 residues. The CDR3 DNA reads TGTGCCAGCAGCTTACCGCGGATCTCGAGCATCTCAGATACGCAGTATTTT. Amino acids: CASSLPRISSISDTQYF.

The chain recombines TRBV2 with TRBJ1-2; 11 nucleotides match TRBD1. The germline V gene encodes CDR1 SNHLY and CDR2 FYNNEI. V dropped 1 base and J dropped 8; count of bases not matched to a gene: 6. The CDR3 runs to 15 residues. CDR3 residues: CASSEVGQGAGGYTF. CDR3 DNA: TGTGCCAGCAGTGAAGTTGGACAGGGGGCAGGGGGCTACACCTTC.

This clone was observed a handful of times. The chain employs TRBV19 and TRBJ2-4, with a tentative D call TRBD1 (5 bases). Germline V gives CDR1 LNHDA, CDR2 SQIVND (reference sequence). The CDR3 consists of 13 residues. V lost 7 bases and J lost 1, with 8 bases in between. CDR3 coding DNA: TGTGCCAGTAAAGGGGTGGCCAAAAACATTCAGTACTTC. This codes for CASKGVAKNIQYF.

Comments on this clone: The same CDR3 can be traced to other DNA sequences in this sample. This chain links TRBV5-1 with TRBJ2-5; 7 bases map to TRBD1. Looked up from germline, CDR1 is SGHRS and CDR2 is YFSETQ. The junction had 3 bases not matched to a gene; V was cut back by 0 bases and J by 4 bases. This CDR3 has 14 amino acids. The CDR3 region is CASSLVSGGETQYF. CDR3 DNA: TGCGCCAGCAGCTTGGTCTCAGGGGGAGAGACCCAGTACTTC.

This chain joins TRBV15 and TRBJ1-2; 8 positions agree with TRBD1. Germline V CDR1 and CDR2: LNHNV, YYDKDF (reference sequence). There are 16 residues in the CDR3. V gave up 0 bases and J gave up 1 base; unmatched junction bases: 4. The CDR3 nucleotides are TGTGCCACCAGCAGAGAGGACAGGGCGAATAACTATGGCTACACCTTC. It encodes CATSREDRANNYGYTF.

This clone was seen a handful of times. CDR3: CASSLVGGAGANVLTF. CDR3 DNA sequence: TGCGCCAGCAGCTTGGTAGGTGGAGCTGGGGCCAACGTCCTGACTTTC. The rearrangement uses TRBV5-1 and TRBJ2-6; D unclear. The CDR3 is made up of 16 amino acids. Trimming stripped 0 bases from V and 2 bases from J, with 9 bases between. Looked up from germline, CDR1 is SGHRS and CDR2 is YFSETQ.

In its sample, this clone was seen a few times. The CDR3 coding sequence is TGTGCCAGCAGCTCGGAGACTAGCGGGAGCACAGATACGCAGTATTTT. Protein: CASSSETSGSTDTQYF. The rearrangement uses TRBV7-9 and TRBJ2-3; 10 nucleotides align to TRBD2. The length of the CDR3 is 16 residues. J gave up 0 bases and V 4 bases, and 4 bases lay outside the gene matches. The germline gives CDR1 SEHNR, CDR2 FQNEAQ (reference sequence). Variable domain in full (rest from reference TRBV7-9 and TRBJ2-3): DTGVSQNPRHKITKRGQNVTFRCDPISEHNRLYWYRQTLGQGPEFLTYFQNEAQLEKSRLLSDRFSAERPKGSFSTLEIQRTEQGDSAMYLCASSSETSGSTDTQYFGPGTRLTVL.

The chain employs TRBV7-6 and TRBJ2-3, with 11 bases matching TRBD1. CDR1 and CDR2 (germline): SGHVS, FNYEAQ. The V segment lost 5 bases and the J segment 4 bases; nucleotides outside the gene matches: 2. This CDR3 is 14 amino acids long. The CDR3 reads CASSRTGGPDTQYF. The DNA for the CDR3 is TGTGCCAGCAGCCGGACAGGGGGCCCAGATACGCAGTATTTT.

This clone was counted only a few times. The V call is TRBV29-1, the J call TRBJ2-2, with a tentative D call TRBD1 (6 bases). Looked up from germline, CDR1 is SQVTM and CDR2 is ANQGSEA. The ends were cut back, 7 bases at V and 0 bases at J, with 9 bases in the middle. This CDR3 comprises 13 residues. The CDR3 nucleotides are TGCAGCGCGGACAGTTCGAACACCGGGGAGCTGTTTTTT. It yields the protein CSADSSNTGELFF.

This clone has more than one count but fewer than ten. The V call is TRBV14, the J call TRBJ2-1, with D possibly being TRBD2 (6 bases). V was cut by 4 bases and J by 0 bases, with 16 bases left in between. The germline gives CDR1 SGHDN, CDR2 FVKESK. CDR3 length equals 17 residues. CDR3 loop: CASSRHSGTGSYNEQFF. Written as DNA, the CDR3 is TGTGCCAGCAGCCGACACTCCGGGACTGGCTCCTACAATGAGCAGTTCTTC.

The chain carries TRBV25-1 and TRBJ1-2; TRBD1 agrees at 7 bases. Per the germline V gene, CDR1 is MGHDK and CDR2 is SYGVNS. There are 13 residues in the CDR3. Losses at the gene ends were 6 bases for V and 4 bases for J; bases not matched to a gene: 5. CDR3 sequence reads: CASSRDSLYGYTF. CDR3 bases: TGTGCCAGCAGCCGGGACAGCCTCTATGGCTACACCTTC.